This TCR beta chain was sequenced for a study of T-cell reconstitution after alpha-beta-depleted transplantation in children (dated by TCRdb to the mid-2010s). The study in broad terms: T-cell immune reconstitution after TCRalphabeta/CD19-depleted allogeneic hematopoietic cell transplantation in children was quantitatively tracked in the study by means of TCR repertoire profiling.

The CDR3 contains 13 residues, cysteine and phenylalanine counted. CDR3 DNA only is kept here, 39 bases in frame from base 1. As encoded in the germline V gene (reference sequence), CDR1 is DFQATT while CDR2 is SNEGSKA. V lost 1 base and J lost 7 bases; the stretch between them is 10 bases long. Interpreted using the paper, the treatment or condition label stands for: allogeneic hematopoietic cell transplantation with graft depleted of TCRalphabeta T cells and CD19 B cells. Transplant recipients were children who received TCRalphabeta/CD19-depleted allogeneic hematopoietic cell grafts. Library generation was performed with PCR. The sequencing machine was an Illumina HiSeq 2500. TCR library preparation used molecular barcoding, with unique molecular identifiers applied to normalize quantification of the TCRbeta repertoire. The public sequencing data were trimmed at Q25 with fastp and processed into clonotypes with MiXCR by TCRdb, which kept only in-frame beta chains. Each record represents a unique CDR3 protein, reported with the most common genes and DNA among its rows. In all, the sample holds about 120,000 distinct CDR3 sequences, and about 21% of those were seen once. About 10% of the sample goes to the ten largest clones.

Points the paper makes about the study in general: About two months after transplant, the apparently early recovery of alphabetaT-cell counts reportedly depended on just several hundred clones that had expanded rapidly and came from non-depleted graft cells. Over the following months the frequencies of hyperexpanded clones went down, and after one year T-cell counts and TCRbeta diversity were mostly credited to newly produced T cells. The high TCRbeta diversity at day 60 in some patients was ascribed to recipient T cells and intrathymic progenitors that had survived conditioning.

This clonotype was seen repeatedly, ten times or more. Its recognized antigen is unknown. No much larger clone exists at a distance of one base, and base qualities are not known. The chain uses TRBV20-1 and TRBJ2-2; there is no confident call for the D gene. The clonotype comes from a male patient between 2 and 10 years old who had a stem cell transplant for chronic granulomatous disease, so the T cells may come from the graft donor. The starting material was PBMCs, mostly from graft donor cells, obtained 180 days after TCRalphabeta/CD19-depleted stem cell transplant. The DNA reads TGCAGTGCTAGAGTCGGTGGTATCGGGGAGCTGTTTTTT. This gives the protein CSARVGGIGELFF.